The sequence of this T cell receptor beta chain was determined in a study of Ad26.COV2.S vaccination and SARS-CoV-2 variants. The CDR3 sequence is 13 residues long. V was cut by 1 base and J by 2 bases, with 5 bases left in between. The germline CDR1 and CDR2 sequences are LGHDT and YNNKEL (reference sequence). Repertoires were generated with immunoSEQ multiplex PCR, while TCRdb's copy carries only in-frame clones and drops some. The sample consists of around 250,000 clones, around 88% of them appearing once. Treatment of the sample: roughly 18 received Ad26.COV2.S at low or high dose, single or two shots; 5 received placebo; per-sample allocation not given. Sampling was done on day 63 after the first vaccine or placebo injection.

The chain employs TRBV3-1 (or the pseudogene TRBV3-2) and TRBJ1-2; D gene uncertain. The specimen was peripheral blood, collected in a trial of Ad26.COV2.S vaccine versus placebo. The TCR was taken from a person aged 18 to 65 who received the Ad26.COV2.S COVID-19 vaccine or a placebo. CDR3 residues: CASSQGLNYGYTF. CDR3 bases: TGTGCCAGCAGCCAAGGGTTGAACTATGGCTACACCTTC.